This T cell receptor (beta chain) is drawn from a study of T-cell memory formation after mild COVID-19. Study information: In these data, TCR clusters were largely donor specific. Study-level results: Some SARS-CoV-2-responding clones were already detected in memory before infection. The CD4+ clones that contracted clustered mainly within CM and EM, and the CD8+ clones concentrated in EMRA.

With 1 base clipped from V and 2 bases from J, the junction kept 2 bases outside the gene matches. CDR1 and CDR2 (germline): LGHNA, YSLEER. The CDR3 sequence is 17 residues long. Each CDR3 protein gets one entry after TCRdb re-called the 5' RACE reads with MiXCR. Altogether under 550,000 distinct CDR3 sequences are present, about a sixth being singletons, with the ten largest covering around a fifth. On this clonotype: Its cognate antigen is unknown.

The sequenced material came from PBMCs or a T cell subset sorted from them (not recorded which). This chain links TRBV4-3 with TRBJ1-6; 10 bases are a match to TRBD1. This TCR derives from a man between 18 and 29 years old who had mild COVID-19 (a few samples of this study predate the infection). Cell type and time point are not known. CDR3 bases: TGCGCCAGCAGCCAAGGCGGGACAGGGGCCTATAATTCACCCCTCCACTTT. Residues: CASSQGGTGAYNSPLHF.